Below, 7 T cell receptor beta chains from the same sample are listed, as sequenced in a study of blood T cells in healthy people across ages. With a J-beta primer mix and a sample-barcoded 5' primer, a second PCR ran roughly 6 to 11 cycles. MiXCR, run by TCRdb on the 5' RACE reads, gives a single entry per CDR3 protein. The profile shows hundreds of thousands of distinct CDR3 sequences, 20% to 30% of them singletons. This sample was shared with a second study, whose subject was T cells of mothers and their children.

Input material: blood. Receptor source: a boy younger than 18 in good health.

The V call is TRBV27, the J call TRBJ1-4, with D possibly matching TRBD1 (5 bases). The germline V and J ends were trimmed by 2 bases and 7 bases, with 11 bases remaining between them. Germline CDR1 is MNHEY and CDR2 is SMNVEV (reference sequence). CDR3 length: 14 residues. CDR3 sequence reads: CASSLGAQGEKLFF. The CDR3 DNA reads TGTGCCAGCAGTTTAGGGGCGCAGGGTGAAAAACTGTTTTTT.

The V gene is TRBV5-1, the J gene TRBJ2-2, with no clear D. There are 13 residues in the CDR3. Trimming shortened V by 0 bases and J by 10 bases, and 10 bases separated the two germline ends. The germline gives CDR1 SGHRS, CDR2 YFSETQ. The CDR3 region is CASSLGVNEELFF. CDR3 nucleotides: TGCGCCAGCAGCTTGGGGGTTAATGAGGAGCTGTTTTTT. Complete variable domain (other parts from reference TRBV5-1 and TRBJ2-2): KAGVTQTPRYLIKTRGQQVTLSCSPISGHRSVSWYQQTPGQGLQFLFEYFSETQRNKGNFPGRFSGRQFSNSRSEMNVSTLELGDSALYLCASSLGVNEELFFGEGSRLTVL.

This chain links TRBV12-3 or TRBV12-4 with TRBJ1-5, with D possibly being TRBD1 (5 bases). Trimming stripped 1 base from V and 4 bases from J, with 14 bases between. This CDR3 has 16 residues. This CDR3 reads CASSLGGGWSNQPQHF. DNA of the CDR3: TGTGCCAGCAGTTTAGGGGGGGGTTGGTCTAATCAGCCCCAGCATTTT.

This clonotype was seen more than once but under ten times. The chain links TRBV18 to TRBJ1-1, with D uncertain. There are 13 residues in the CDR3. Germline V CDR1 and CDR2: KGHSH, LQKENI. V was clipped by 0 bases and J by 4 bases, with 6 bases between them. The CDR3 bases are TGTGCCAGCTCACCACCCAGCAGCACTGAAGCTTTCTTT. As protein: CASSPPSSTEAFF.

The sample holds a few counts of this clonotype. This rearrangement joins TRBV27 to TRBJ2-5, with a tentative D call TRBD2 (6 bases). There are 15 residues in the CDR3. V lost 5 bases, J lost 4 bases, and 17 bases lay in between. Germline lookup yields CDR1 MNHEY and CDR2 SMNVEV (reference sequence). Written as DNA, the CDR3 is TGTGCCAGCAGTACTCCCCCGGGACTCAGAGAGACCCAGTACTTC. Encoded protein: CASSTPPGLRETQYF.

This clonotype showed up just a few times. The chain carries TRBV6-6 and TRBJ2-3, with D possibly being TRBD2 (6 bases). The CDR3 extends over 16 amino acids. Trimming shortened V by 2 bases and J by 6 bases, and 18 bases separated the two germline ends. CDR1 is MNHNY and CDR2 is SVGAGI in the germline V gene (reference sequence). This chain's CDR3 is CASSYLTRGSRDTQYF. The CDR3 bases are TGTGCCAGCAGTTACCTTACACGGGGGTCCCGGGATACGCAGTATTTT.

In this sample, this clonotype turned up a few times. V is TRBV27 and J is TRBJ2-7, with 8 bases matching TRBD2. Trimming took 5 bases from V and 0 from J; bases not matched to a gene: 6. CDR3 length: 15 residues. In germline, CDR1 is MNHEY, CDR2 SMNVEV (reference sequence). The CDR3: CASSIFGGGSYEQYF. The CDR3 nucleotides read TGTGCCAGCAGTATATTCGGGGGGGGCTCCTACGAGCAGTACTTC.